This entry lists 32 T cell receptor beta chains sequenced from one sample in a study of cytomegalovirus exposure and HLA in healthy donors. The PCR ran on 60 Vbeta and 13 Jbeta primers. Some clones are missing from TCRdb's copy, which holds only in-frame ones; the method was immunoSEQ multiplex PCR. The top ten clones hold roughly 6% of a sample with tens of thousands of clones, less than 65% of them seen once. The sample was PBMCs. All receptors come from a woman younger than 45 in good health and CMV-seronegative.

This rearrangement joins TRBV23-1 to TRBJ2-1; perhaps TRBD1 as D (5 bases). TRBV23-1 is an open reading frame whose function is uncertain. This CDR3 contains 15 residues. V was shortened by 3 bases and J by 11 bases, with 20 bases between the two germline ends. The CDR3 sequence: CASSHPEGRANKQFF. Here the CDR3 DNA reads TGCGCCAGCAGTCACCCCGAAGGCAGGGCGAATAAGCAGTTCTTC.

The CDR3 sequence: CATSRALGQGATGELFF. The CDR3 DNA sequence: TGTGCCACCAGCAGAGCCTTGGGACAGGGGGCAACCGGGGAGCTGTTTTTT. This chain joins TRBV15 and TRBJ2-2; 12 bases are a match to TRBD1. CDR3 size: 17 residues. The germline V gene encodes CDR1 LNHNV and CDR2 YYDKDF (reference sequence). V shed 1 base and J 5 bases; nucleotides not matched to a gene: 5.

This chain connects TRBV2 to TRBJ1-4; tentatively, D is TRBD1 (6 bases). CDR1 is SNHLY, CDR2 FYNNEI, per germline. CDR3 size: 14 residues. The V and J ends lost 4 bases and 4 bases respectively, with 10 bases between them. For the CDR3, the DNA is TGTGCCAGCAGTGTCCCACAGGGTAATGAAAAACTGTTTTTT. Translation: CASSVPQGNEKLFF.

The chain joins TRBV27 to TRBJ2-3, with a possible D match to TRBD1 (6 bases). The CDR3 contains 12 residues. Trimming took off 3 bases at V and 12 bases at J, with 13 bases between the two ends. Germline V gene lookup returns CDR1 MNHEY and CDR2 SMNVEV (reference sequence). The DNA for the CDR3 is TGTGCCAGCAGTTTTCTACAGGGAAACCAGTATTTT. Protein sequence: CASSFLQGNQYF.

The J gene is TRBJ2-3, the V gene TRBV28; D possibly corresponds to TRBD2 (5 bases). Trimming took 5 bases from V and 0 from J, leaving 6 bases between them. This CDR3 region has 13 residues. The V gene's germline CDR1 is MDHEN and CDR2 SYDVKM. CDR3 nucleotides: TGTGCCAGCAGTCCGGGGAGCACAGATACGCAGTATTTT. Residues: CASSPGSTDTQYF.

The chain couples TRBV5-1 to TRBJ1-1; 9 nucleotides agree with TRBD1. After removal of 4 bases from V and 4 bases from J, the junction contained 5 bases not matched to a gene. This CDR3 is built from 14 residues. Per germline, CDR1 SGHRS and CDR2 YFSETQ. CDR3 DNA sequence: TGCGCCAGCAGCGGGGGGACAGGGTTCACTGAAGCTTTCTTT. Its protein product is CASSGGTGFTEAFF.

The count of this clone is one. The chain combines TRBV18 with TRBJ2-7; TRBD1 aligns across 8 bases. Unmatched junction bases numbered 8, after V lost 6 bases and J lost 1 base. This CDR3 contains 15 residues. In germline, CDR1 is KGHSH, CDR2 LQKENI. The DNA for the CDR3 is TGTGCCAGCTCGCAAAGACAGGGGAGGTCCTACGAGCAGTACTTC. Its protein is CASSQRQGRSYEQYF.

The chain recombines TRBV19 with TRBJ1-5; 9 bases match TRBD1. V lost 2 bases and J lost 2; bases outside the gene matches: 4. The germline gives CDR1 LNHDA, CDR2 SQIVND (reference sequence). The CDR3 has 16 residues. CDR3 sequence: CASSIKQGAGNQPQHF. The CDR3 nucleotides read TGTGCCAGTAGTATAAAACAGGGGGCTGGCAATCAGCCCCAGCATTTT. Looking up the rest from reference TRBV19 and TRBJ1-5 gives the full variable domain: DGGITQSPKYLFRKEGQNVTLSCEQNLNHDAMYWYRQDPGQGLRLIYYSQIVNDFQKGDIAEGYSVSREKKESFPLTVTSAQKNPTAFYLCASSIKQGAGNQPQHFGDGTRLSIL.

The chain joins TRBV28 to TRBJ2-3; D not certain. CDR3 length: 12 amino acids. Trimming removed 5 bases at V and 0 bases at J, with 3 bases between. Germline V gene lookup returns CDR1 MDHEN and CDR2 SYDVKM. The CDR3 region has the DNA TGTGCCAGCAGTGTAAGCACAGATACGCAGTATTTT. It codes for CASSVSTDTQYF.

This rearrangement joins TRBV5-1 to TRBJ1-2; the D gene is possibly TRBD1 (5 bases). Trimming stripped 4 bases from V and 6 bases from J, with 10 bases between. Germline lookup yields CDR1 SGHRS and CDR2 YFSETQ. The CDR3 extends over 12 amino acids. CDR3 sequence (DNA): TGCGCCAGCAGCCTCGGGGGTAATGGCTACACCTTC. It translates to CASSLGGNGYTF.

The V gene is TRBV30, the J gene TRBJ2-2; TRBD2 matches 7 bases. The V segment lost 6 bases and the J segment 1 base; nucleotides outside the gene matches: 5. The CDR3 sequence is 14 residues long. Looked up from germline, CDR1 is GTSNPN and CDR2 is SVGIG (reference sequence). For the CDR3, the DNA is TGTGCCTGTGGCGGGGGAAAGAACACCGGGGAGCTGTTTTTT. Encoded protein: CACGGGKNTGELFF.

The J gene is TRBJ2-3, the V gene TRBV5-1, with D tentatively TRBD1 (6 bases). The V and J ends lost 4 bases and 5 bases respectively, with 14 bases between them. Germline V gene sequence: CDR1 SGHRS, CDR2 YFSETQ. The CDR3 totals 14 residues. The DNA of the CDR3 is TGCGCCAGCAGCACTACAGGGAGTGGAGATACGCAGTATTTT. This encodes CASSTTGSGDTQYF.

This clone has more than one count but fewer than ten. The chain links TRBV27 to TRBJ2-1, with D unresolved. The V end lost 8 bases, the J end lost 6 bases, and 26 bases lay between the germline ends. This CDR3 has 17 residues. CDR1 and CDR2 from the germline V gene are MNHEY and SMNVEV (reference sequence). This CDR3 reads CASRTTPTFYNPNEQFF. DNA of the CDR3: TGTGCCAGCCGAACGACTCCTACCTTCTACAACCCCAATGAGCAGTTCTTC.

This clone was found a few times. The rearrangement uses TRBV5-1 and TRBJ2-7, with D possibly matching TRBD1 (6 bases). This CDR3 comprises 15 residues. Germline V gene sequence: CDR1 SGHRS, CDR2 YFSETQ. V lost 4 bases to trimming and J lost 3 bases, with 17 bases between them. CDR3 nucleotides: TGCGCCAGCAGCAGCAATTTCCGGGACATCTACGAGCAGTACTTC. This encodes CASSSNFRDIYEQYF. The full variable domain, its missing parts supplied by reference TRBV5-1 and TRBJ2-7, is KAGVTQTPRYLIKTRGQQVTLSCSPISGHRSVSWYQQTPGQGLQFLFEYFSETQRNKGNFPGRFSGRQFSNSRSEMNVSTLELGDSALYLCASSSNFRDIYEQYFGPGTRLTVT.

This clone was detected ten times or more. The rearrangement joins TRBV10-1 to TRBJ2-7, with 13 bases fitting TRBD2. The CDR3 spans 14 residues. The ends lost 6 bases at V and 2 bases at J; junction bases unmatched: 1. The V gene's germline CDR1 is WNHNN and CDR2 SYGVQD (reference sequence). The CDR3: CASRGLAGPYEQYF. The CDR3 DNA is TGCGCCAGCAGGGGACTAGCGGGACCCTACGAGCAGTACTTC.

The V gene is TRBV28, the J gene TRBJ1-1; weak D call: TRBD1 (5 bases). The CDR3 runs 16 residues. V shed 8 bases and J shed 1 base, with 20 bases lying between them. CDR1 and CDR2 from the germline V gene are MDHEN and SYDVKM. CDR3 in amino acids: CASHWGAGITNTEAFF. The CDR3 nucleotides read TGTGCCAGCCACTGGGGCGCTGGGATAACGAACACTGAAGCTTTCTTT.

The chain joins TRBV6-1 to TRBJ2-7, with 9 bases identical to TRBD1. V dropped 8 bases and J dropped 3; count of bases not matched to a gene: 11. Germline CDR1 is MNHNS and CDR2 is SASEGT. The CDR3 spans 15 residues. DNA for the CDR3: TGTGCCAGCCGACTCAGACAGGGGGGCTACTACGAGCAGTACTTC. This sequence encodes CASRLRQGGYYEQYF.

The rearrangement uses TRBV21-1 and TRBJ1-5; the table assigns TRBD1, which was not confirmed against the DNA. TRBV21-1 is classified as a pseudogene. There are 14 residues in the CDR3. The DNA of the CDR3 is TGTGCCAGCAGCAAGGGAAACAGGGGGCGTGCCCAGCATTTT. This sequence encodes CASSKGNRGRAQHF.

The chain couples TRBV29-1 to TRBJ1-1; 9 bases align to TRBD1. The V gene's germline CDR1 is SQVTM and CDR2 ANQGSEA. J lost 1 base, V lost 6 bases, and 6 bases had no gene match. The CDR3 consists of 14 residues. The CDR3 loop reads CSVRGGQGNTEAFF. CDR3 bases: TGCAGCGTCCGAGGGGGACAGGGGAACACTGAAGCTTTCTTT.

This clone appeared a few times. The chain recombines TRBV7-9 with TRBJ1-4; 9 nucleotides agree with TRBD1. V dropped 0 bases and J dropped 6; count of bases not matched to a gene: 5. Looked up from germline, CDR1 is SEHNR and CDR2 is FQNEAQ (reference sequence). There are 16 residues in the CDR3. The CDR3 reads CASSLAAGQGYEKLFF. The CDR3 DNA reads TGTGCCAGCAGCTTAGCCGCGGGACAGGGTTATGAAAAACTGTTTTTT.

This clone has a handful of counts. This CDR3 is CASSRLARGGQETQYF. The CDR3 DNA reads as TGCGCCAGCAGCCGCTTGGCGCGGGGGGGCCAAGAGACCCAGTACTTC. This chain joins TRBV5-1 and TRBJ2-5; 9 bases are shared with TRBD2. The CDR3 has 16 residues. J gave up 1 base and V 4 bases, and 8 bases lay outside the gene matches. Looked up from germline, CDR1 is SGHRS and CDR2 is YFSETQ.

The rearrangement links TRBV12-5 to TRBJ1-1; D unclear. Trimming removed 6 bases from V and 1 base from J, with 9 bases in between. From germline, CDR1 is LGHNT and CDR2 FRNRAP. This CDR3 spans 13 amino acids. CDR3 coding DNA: TGTGCTAGTGGCCCGGGGAGGAACACTGAAGCTTTCTTT. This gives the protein CASGPGRNTEAFF.

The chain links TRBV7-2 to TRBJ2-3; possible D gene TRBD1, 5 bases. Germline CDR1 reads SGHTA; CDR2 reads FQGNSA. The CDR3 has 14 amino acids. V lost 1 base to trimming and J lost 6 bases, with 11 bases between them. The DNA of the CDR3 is TGTGCCAGCAGCTTAGATCAGGGTACCGATACGCAGTATTTT. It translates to CASSLDQGTDTQYF.

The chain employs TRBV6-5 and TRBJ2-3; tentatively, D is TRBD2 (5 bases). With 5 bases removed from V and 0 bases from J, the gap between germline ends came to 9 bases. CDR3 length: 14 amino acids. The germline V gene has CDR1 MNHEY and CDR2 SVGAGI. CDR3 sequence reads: CASSARTSTDTQYF. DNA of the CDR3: TGTGCCAGCAGTGCCCGGACTAGCACAGATACGCAGTATTTT.

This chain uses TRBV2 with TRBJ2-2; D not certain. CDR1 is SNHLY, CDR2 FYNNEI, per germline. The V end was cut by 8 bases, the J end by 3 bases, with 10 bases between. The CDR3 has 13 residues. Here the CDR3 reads CASRVDYTGELFF. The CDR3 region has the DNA TGTGCCAGCCGGGTAGATTACACCGGGGAGCTGTTTTTT.

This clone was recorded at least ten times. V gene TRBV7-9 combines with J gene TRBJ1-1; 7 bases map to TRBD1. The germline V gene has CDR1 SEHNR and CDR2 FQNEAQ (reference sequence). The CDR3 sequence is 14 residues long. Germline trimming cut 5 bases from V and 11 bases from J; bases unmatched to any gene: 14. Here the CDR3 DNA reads TGTGCCAGCAGCCCCATCGGGACAGATCGTCGTGCTTTCTTT. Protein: CASSPIGTDRRAFF.

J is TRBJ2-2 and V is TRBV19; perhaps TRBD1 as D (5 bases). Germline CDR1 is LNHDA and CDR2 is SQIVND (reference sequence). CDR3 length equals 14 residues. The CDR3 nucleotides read TGTGTCACCAGGGTTTACTTTGACACCGGGGAGCTGTTTTTT. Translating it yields CVTRVYFDTGELFF.

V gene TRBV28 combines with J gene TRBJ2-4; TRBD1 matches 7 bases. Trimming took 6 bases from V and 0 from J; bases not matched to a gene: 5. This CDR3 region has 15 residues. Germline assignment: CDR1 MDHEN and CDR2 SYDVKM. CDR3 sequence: CASRLTGAAKNIQYF. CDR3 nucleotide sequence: TGTGCCAGCAGACTCACAGGGGCAGCCAAAAACATTCAGTACTTC.

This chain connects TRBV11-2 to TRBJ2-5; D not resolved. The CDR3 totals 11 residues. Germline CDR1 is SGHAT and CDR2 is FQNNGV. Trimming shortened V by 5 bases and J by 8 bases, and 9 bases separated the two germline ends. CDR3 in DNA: TGTGCCAGCAGCGACACCGTAACCCAGTACTTC. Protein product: CASSDTVTQYF.

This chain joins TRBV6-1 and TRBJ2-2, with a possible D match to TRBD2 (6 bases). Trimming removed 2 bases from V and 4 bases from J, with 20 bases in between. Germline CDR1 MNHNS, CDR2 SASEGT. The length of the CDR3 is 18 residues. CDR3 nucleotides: TGTGCCAGCAGTGAAAGGCGGTTTGAGACTAGGGTCACCGGGGAGCTGTTTTTT. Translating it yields CASSERRFETRVTGELFF.

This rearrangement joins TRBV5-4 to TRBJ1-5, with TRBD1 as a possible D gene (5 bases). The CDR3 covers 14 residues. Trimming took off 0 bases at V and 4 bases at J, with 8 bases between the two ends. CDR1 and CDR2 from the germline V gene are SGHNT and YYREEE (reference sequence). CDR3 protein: CASSLAGGNQPQHF. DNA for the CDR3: TGTGCCAGCAGCTTGGCCGGGGGGAATCAGCCCCAGCATTTT.

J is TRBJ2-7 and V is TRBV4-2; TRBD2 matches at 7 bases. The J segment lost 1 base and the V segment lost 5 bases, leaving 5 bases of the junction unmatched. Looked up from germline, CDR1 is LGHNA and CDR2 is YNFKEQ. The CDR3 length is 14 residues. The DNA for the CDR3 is TGTGCCAGCAGCGACAGCGGGGAGTCCTACGAGCAGTACTTC. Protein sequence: CASSDSGESYEQYF.